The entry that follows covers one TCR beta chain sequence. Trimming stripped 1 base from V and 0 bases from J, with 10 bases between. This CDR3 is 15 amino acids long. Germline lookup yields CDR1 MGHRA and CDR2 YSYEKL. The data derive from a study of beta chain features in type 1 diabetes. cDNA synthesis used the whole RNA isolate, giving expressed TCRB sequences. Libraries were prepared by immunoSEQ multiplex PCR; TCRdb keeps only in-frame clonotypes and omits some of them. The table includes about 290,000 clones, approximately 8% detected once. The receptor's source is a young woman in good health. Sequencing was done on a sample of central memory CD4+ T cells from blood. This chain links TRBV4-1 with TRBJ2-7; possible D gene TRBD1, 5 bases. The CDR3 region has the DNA TGCGCCAGCAGCCAAGCTCCAACAGGCTCCTACGAGCAGTACGTC. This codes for CASSQAPTGSYEQYV.